The entry that follows covers one TCR beta chain sequence. Clones were read by immunoSEQ multiplex PCR, and TCRdb kept only the in-frame ones, dropping some. The sample records fewer than 140,000 clones, 75% to 95% being singletons. J gave up 6 bases and V 5 bases, and 11 bases lay outside the gene matches. Germline lookup yields CDR1 SGHTA and CDR2 FQGNSA. This CDR3 contains 16 residues. The sample belongs to a study of OX40 agonist ivuxolimab in advanced cancers. Sequenced here: CD4+ or CD8+ T cells sorted from blood, sampled in a trial of the OX40 agonist ivuxolimab. This receptor was identified in an adult with an advanced solid tumor such as melanoma, head and neck, liver or kidney cancer. The chain employs TRBV7-2 and TRBJ1-5; TRBD1 matches 9 bases. In nucleotides, the CDR3 is TGTGCCAGCAGCCAGACAGGGGGACGGGTGCGTCAGCCCCAGCATTTT. Its translation is CASSQTGGRVRQPQHF.